A selection of T cell receptor beta chains follows, all from one sample in a study of T cells in narcolepsy. The assay was immunoSEQ multiplex PCR, and TCRdb's table has in-frame clones only and misses some. The data hold about 30,000 clones, with 80% to 90% observed a single time. Sequencing was done on a sample of CD45RA- memory CD4+ T cells from PBMCs. The receptors originated from a human donor with narcolepsy. CDR3s include the opening cysteine and the closing phenylalanine or tryptophan. Each record gives: clone size, J gene, V gene, D gene, CDR3 DNA, CDR3 protein. The D gene is left open where the match is weak. Clone size is stated in some rows and not others, as once, few, many or a class when expanded.

few	TRBJ2-3	TRBV5-1	.	TGCGCCAGCAGCTTGGAATGGGGCAACACAGATACGCAGTATTTT	CASSLEWGNTDTQYF
.	TRBJ2-7	TRBV5-5	TRBD2	TGTGCCAGCAGCAAACAATGGGGGGGATCCTACGAGCAGTACTTC	CASSKQWGGSYEQYF
few	TRBJ2-7	TRBV6-5	.	TGTGCCAGCAGTCCGACAGCAAACTACGAGCAGTACTTC	CASSPTANYEQYF
.	TRBJ1-1	TRBV9	TRBD1	TGTGCCAGCAGCGTAGGGACAGGGGGGACTGAAGCTTTCTTT	CASSVGTGGTEAFF
.	TRBJ2-7	TRBV13	.	TGTGCCAGCAGCCAGGGGAAAGGGCGCGAGCAGTACTTC	CASSQGKGREQYF
.	TRBJ2-6	TRBV6-1	.	TGTGCCAGCCTTTTAACTGGGGCCAACGTCCTGACTTTC	CASLLTGANVLTF
.	TRBJ2-3	TRBV27	.	TGTGCCAGCAGTTTATCGGTGGAGGGAATTGATACGCAGTATTTT	CASSLSVEGIDTQYF
.	TRBJ2-5	TRBV5-1	TRBD2	TGCGCCAGCCCGGGAGGAGATCAAGAGACCCAGTACTTC	CASPGGDQETQYF
.	TRBJ2-1	TRBV6-1	TRBD2	TGTGCCAGCAGTGGATTTCCCGAGGCGGGAGAGTACAATGAGCAGTTCTTC	CASSGFPEAGEYNEQFF
once	TRBJ1-1	TRBV10-3	TRBD1	TGTGCCATCAGGGGGACAGGGGGGAACACTGAAGCTTTCTTT	CAIRGTGGNTEAFF
.	TRBJ1-2	TRBV10-3	.	TGTGCCATCCGCGGGGATTTAGACGGCTACACCTTC	CAIRGDLDGYTF
.	TRBJ1-2	TRBV6-5	.	TGTGCCAGCAGTTACACAGGAGCCGCTAACTATGGCTACACCTTC	CASSYTGAANYGYTF
.	TRBJ2-7	TRBV5-6	TRBD1	TGTGCCAGCAGCATTCCGGGACAGGGGGCCTACGAGCAGTACTTC	CASSIPGQGAYEQYF
few	TRBJ1-5	TRBV28	.	TGTGCCAGCAGCCCAGGGTATCAGCCCCAGCATTTT	CASSPGYQPQHF
few	TRBJ1-6	TRBV7-2	TRBD1	TGTGCCAGCAGCTTAGGTATTTTTAGGACAGGGGCCGCGGATTCACCCCTCCACTTT	CASSLGIFRTGAADSPLHF
.	TRBJ2-4	TRBV30	.	TGTGCCTGGAAGGCCAAAAACATTCAGTACTTC	CAWKAKNIQYF
.	TRBJ2-5	TRBV15	.	TGTGCCACCAGCAGGCTGAAGCCCCAAGAGACCCAGTACTTC	CATSRLKPQETQYF
once	TRBJ2-3	TRBV19	.	TGTGCCAGTAGTATCCGATTTGGAACAGGCACTAGCACAGATACGCAGTATTTT	CASSIRFGTGTSTDTQYF
.	TRBJ2-1	TRBV5-6	TRBD1	TGTGCCAGCAGCTTGGGGGTCTTCCGGACAGGGTCCAATGAGCAGTTCTTC	CASSLGVFRTGSNEQFF
.	TRBJ2-1	TRBV6-5	.	TGTGCCAGCAGATTTGGTTTGCTAGCCGACAATGAGCAGTTCTTC	CASRFGLLADNEQFF
.	TRBJ2-5	TRBV10-3	TRBD2	TGTGCCATCAGTGAGTCGACTAGCGGGACGGGGACCCAGTACTTC	CAISESTSGTGTQYF
.	TRBJ2-5	TRBV6-1	.	TGTGCCAGCAGTGAACGCGGACACCAAGAGACCCAGTACTTC	CASSERGHQETQYF
once	TRBJ2-6	TRBV28	.	TGTGCCAGCGGCCCTGTGGGTGCTGGGGCCAACGTCCTGACTTTC	CASGPVGAGANVLTF
.	TRBJ1-6	TRBV2	.	TGTGCCAGCACCACCAAGGGGCAGGGGAGTTCACCCCTCCACTTT	CASTTKGQGSSPLHF
.	TRBJ1-2	TRBV19	TRBD1	TGTGCCAGCTCTCCAGGGGGCGACTATGGCTACACCTTC	CASSPGGDYGYTF
.	TRBJ1-2	TRBV10-3	.	TGTGCCATCAGTGAGAGCCCGGGAGGCGGTGGCTACACCTTC	CAISESPGGGGYTF
once	TRBJ1-2	TRBV30	.	TGTGCCTGGGTGGAAGGTCTGGGGAGCTACACCTTC	CAWVEGLGSYTF
.	TRBJ1-5	TRBV10-2	.	TGCGCCACCCGGGACGTGGGCAATCAGCCCCAGCATTTT	CATRDVGNQPQHF